This TCR beta chain was found in a study of T cells after yellow fever vaccination. Study summary: Preparation of fractions with low cell numbers was performed using SMART-Seq v4 Ultra Low Input. Whole-study results and caveats: Peak timing came faster in the weaker secondary response, day 5 versus 15.

This clonotype showed up just a few times. Antigen specificity is unknown. This CDR3 is built from 15 residues. Trimming removed 4 bases from V and 8 bases from J, with 17 bases in between. The germline CDR1 and CDR2 sequences are LGHNA and YSLEER. 5'RACE template switching added a universal primer site and UMIs to TCR cDNA. Each CDR3 protein gets one entry after TCRdb re-called the 5' RACE reads with MiXCR. The table lists over 150,000 distinct CDR3 sequences, 5.5% to 8% of them singletons. The source is a young man who received the YFV17D yellow fever vaccine. This sample comprised CD4+ T cells sorted from PBMCs, obtained on the day of the first yellow fever vaccination. The V call is TRBV4-3, the J call TRBJ1-4; maybe TRBD1 (5 bases). The CDR3 DNA is TGCGCCAGCAGCCCCCTCGGCAGGGAAGCCGAAAAACTGTTTTTT. This translates into CASSPLGREAEKLFF.